A single sample gave rise to the 19 T cell receptor beta chains below, sequenced in a study of cytomegalovirus exposure and HLA in healthy donors. The PCR ran on 60 Vbeta and 13 Jbeta primers. Assay used: immunoSEQ multiplex PCR; TCRdb lists only in-frame clones, some missing. The sample has under 100,000 clones; 62% are singletons. The specimen was PBMCs. The receptor set was obtained from a woman between 25 and 40 years old in good health and CMV-seropositive.

The chain has TRBV19 and TRBJ1-5; D is perhaps TRBD1 (5 bases). Trimming stripped 5 bases from V and 6 bases from J, with 17 bases between. This CDR3 comprises 15 residues. Per the germline V gene, CDR1 is LNHDA and CDR2 is SQIVND (reference sequence). DNA for the CDR3: TGTGCCAGTAGTCACTTGCGACAGTACGGTCAGCCCCAGCATTTT. Translation gives CASSHLRQYGQPQHF.

The rearrangement links TRBV15 to TRBJ1-1, with TRBD1 matching over 7 bases. Trimming removed 2 bases from V and 5 bases from J; junction bases left unmatched: 5. CDR3 length: 14 residues. The germline V gene encodes CDR1 LNHNV and CDR2 YYDKDF (reference sequence). The CDR3, as DNA: TGTGCCACCAGCAGATTTACAGGGGAAACTGAAGCTTTCTTT. It is translated as CATSRFTGETEAFF.

This sequence joins TRBV7-9 and TRBJ1-1; D is ambiguous. The germline gives CDR1 SEHNR, CDR2 FQNEAQ (reference sequence). The CDR3 is made up of 12 amino acids. Trimming took 0 bases from V and 7 from J, leaving 6 bases between them. The CDR3, as DNA: TGTGCCAGCAGCTTAGCGGGCTATGAAGCTTTCTTT. It is translated as CASSLAGYEAFF.

J is TRBJ1-2 and V is TRBV5-1; D possibly corresponds to TRBD1 (5 bases). This CDR3 contains 13 residues. Trimming pared 4 bases from V and 5 bases from J, leaving 12 bases between. Germline V gives CDR1 SGHRS, CDR2 YFSETQ. CDR3 bases: TGCGCCAGCAGCCGGGACGGGGGGTATGGCTACACCTTC. It encodes CASSRDGGYGYTF.

The V gene is TRBV29-1, the J gene TRBJ1-1; D remains unclear. CDR1 and CDR2 from the germline V gene are SQVTM and ANQGSEA. Trimming removed 8 bases from V and 1 base from J, with 14 bases in between. CDR3 length: 13 amino acids. The CDR3 loop is CSLTLTANTEAFF. As DNA, the CDR3 is TGCAGCTTAACATTAACAGCGAACACTGAAGCTTTCTTT.

The chain recombines TRBV7-9 with TRBJ2-1; possible D gene TRBD2, 5 bases. CDR1 is SEHNR and CDR2 is FQNEAQ in the germline V gene (reference sequence). V was pared by 1 base and J by 8 bases, with 12 bases between. The CDR3 is 14 residues long. This CDR3 reads CASSLGTVNDEQFF. The CDR3 nucleotides read TGTGCCAGCAGCTTAGGGACTGTAAACGATGAGCAGTTCTTC.

The chain joins TRBV5-4 to TRBJ1-2, with D tentatively TRBD1 (6 bases). The CDR3 sequence is 15 residues long. The germline V gene has CDR1 SGHNT and CDR2 YYREEE (reference sequence). V gave up 4 bases and J gave up 0 bases, with 13 bases separating them. The CDR3 spells CASSLTGTTNYGYTF. The CDR3 DNA sequence: TGTGCCAGCAGCCTCACAGGGACCACTAACTATGGCTACACCTTC.

V usage is TRBV7-2 and J usage is TRBJ1-1, with TRBD1 matching 9 bases. CDR1 is SGHTA and CDR2 is FQGNSA in the germline V gene. The CDR3 length is 17 residues. Trimming took 1 base from V and 4 from J; bases not matched to a gene: 10. This CDR3 is CASSLEQGAPRGTEAFF. CDR3 sequence (DNA): TGTGCCAGCAGCTTAGAACAGGGGGCGCCCCGGGGCACTGAAGCTTTCTTT. Using reference TRBV7-2 and TRBJ1-1 for the parts outside the CDR3, the full variable domain is GAGVSQSPSNKVTEKGKDVELRCDPISGHTALYWYRQSLGQGLEFLIYFQGNSAPDKSGLPSDRFSAERTGGSVSTLTIQRTQQEDSAVYLCASSLEQGAPRGTEAFFGQGTRLTVV.

The gene calls are TRBV6-5 and TRBJ1-4; 8 bases are shared with TRBD1. V dropped 6 bases and J dropped 7; count of bases not matched to a gene: 4. The CDR3 is 13 amino acids. CDR1 and CDR2 from the germline V gene are MNHEY and SVGAGI. The CDR3 DNA reads TGTGCCAGCAGATTACAGGGGGGTGAAAAACTGTTTTTT. This gives the protein CASRLQGGEKLFF.

This CDR3 reads CASSPRLSTNTEAFF. The DNA of the CDR3 is TGTGCCAGCAGCCCCCGACTCTCTACAAACACTGAAGCTTTCTTT. The V call is TRBV9, the J call TRBJ1-1, with D unclear. From germline, CDR1 is SGDLS and CDR2 YYNGEE. This CDR3 has 15 amino acids. The V gene lost 4 bases and the J gene lost 2 bases, with 15 bases spanning the gap.

This chain connects TRBV19 to TRBJ1-1; 9 bases are shared with TRBD1. CDR3 size: 12 residues. The V gene end was trimmed by 5 bases and the J gene end by 6 bases; junction bases not matched to a gene: 1. CDR1 is LNHDA, CDR2 SQIVND, per germline (reference sequence). The CDR3 spells CASSWTGAEAFF. Written as DNA, the CDR3 is TGTGCCAGTAGTTGGACAGGGGCTGAAGCTTTCTTT.

V gene TRBV9 combines with J gene TRBJ2-7, with D tentatively TRBD2 (6 bases). CDR1 is SGDLS and CDR2 is YYNGEE in the germline V gene. The germline V and J ends were trimmed by 6 bases and 3 bases, with 16 bases remaining between them. CDR3 length: 14 amino acids. This chain's CDR3 is CASNGLDGGYEQYF. The CDR3 DNA reads TGTGCCAGCAACGGCCTAGACGGGGGCTACGAGCAGTACTTC.

The chain uses TRBV4-2 and TRBJ2-7; 9 bases agree with TRBD1. Germline-derived CDR1 and CDR2 are LGHNA and YNFKEQ. There are 15 residues in the CDR3. After removal of 0 bases from V and 1 base from J, the junction contained 1 base not matched to a gene. In DNA form, the CDR3 reads TGTGCCAGCAGCCAAGATGGGACAGGGTCCTACGAGCAGTACTTC. Translated: CASSQDGTGSYEQYF.

The chain recombines TRBV29-1 with TRBJ1-2; 7 bases fit TRBD1. The CDR3 length is 11 residues. Germline loops: CDR1 SQVTM, CDR2 ANQGSEA. Trimming removed 8 bases from V and 6 bases from J; junction bases left unmatched: 6. The CDR3 loop reads CSTHGTDGYTF. For the CDR3, the DNA is TGCAGCACCCATGGGACAGATGGCTACACCTTC.

The V gene is TRBV5-8, the J gene TRBJ2-1; 7 bases are shared with TRBD1. Germline CDR1 SGHTS, CDR2 YDEGEE. This CDR3 has 15 residues. V trimming: 7 bases; J trimming: 4 bases; junction bases outside the gene matches: 11. The CDR3: CASLPRDRAYNEQFF. The CDR3 region has the DNA TGTGCCAGCCTTCCCCGGGACAGAGCTTACAATGAGCAGTTCTTC.

The chain recombines TRBV5-1 with TRBJ2-5; 8 nucleotides match TRBD1. This CDR3 comprises 15 residues. V trimming: 0 bases; J trimming: 2 bases; junction bases outside the gene matches: 3. CDR1 is SGHRS, CDR2 YFSETQ, per germline. The DNA of the CDR3 is TGCGCCAGCAGCTTGGGGACAGGGCCTCAAGAGACCCAGTACTTC. It specifies CASSLGTGPQETQYF.

This clone was counted a few times. J is TRBJ2-5 and V is TRBV5-4; no reliable D call. The assigned J gene may be wrong: the sequence end matches TRBJ2-7 better. The CDR3 loop spans 12 amino acids. Germline CDR1 and CDR2: SGHNT and YYREEE (reference sequence). CDR3 in DNA: TGTGCCAGCAGCTTGGCGAGTTACGAGCAGTACTTC. Translating it yields CASSLASYEQYF.

CDR3 nucleotide sequence: TGTGCCTGGACTAGCGGGAGCTCCTACAATGAGCAGTTCTTC. This sequence encodes CAWTSGSSYNEQFF. The chain links TRBV30 to TRBJ2-1, with 10 bases aligning to TRBD2. The V and J ends lost 4 bases and 0 bases, in that order; junction bases with no gene match: 0. The CDR3 loop spans 14 amino acids. Germline V lookup: CDR1 GTSNPN, CDR2 SVGIG (reference sequence).

This chain joins TRBV19 and TRBJ2-2; D gene unclear. From germline, CDR1 is LNHDA and CDR2 SQIVND (reference sequence). CDR3 size: 13 residues. Trimming removed 7 bases from V and 1 base from J, with 7 bases in between. The CDR3 nucleotides are TGTGCCAGTAAAACAGAGAACACCGGGGAGCTGTTTTTT. Protein: CASKTENTGELFF.